This is a list of T cell receptor beta chains from one sample in a study of Ad26.COV2.S vaccination and SARS-CoV-2 variants. Only in-frame clones appear in the TCRdb table, and some are missing; sequencing was by immunoSEQ multiplex PCR. This sample has roughly 680,000 clones, with 89% found just once. The sequencing used peripheral blood, collected in a trial of Ad26.COV2.S vaccine versus placebo. The source of these receptors is a person between 18 and 65 years old who received the Ad26.COV2.S COVID-19 vaccine or a placebo. Both conserved end residues are part of each CDR3. A D gene is named only where the DNA matches it firmly. Clone sizes are given selectively: once, few, many, or a class where the clone is expanded.

cdr3_length | j_call | clone_size | d_call | v_call | cdr3_aa
12 | TRBJ1-2 | NA | TRBD1 | TRBV2 | CAGQGANGGYTF
14 | TRBJ1-6 | NA | NA | TRBV30 | CAWATGQTYSPLHF
15 | TRBJ1-5 | NA | TRBD1 | TRBV19 | CASRGAQGANQPQHF
14 | TRBJ2-2 | few | TRBD2 | TRBV18 | CASSPGLANRELFF
15 | TRBJ2-2 | NA | NA | TRBV6-5 | CASRKTINGDRELFF
16 | TRBJ2-7 | NA | TRBD1 | TRBV11-2 | CASSFGRGQGAYEQYF
16 | TRBJ2-1 | NA | NA | TRBV24-1 | CATSDSKGLQHNEQFF
16 | TRBJ2-1 | NA | TRBD2 | TRBV2 | CASSGVSSGRLNEQFF
11 | TRBJ1-1 | NA | NA | TRBV12-3/TRBV12-4 | CASSRKGEAFF
11 | TRBJ2-1 | NA | NA | TRBV30 | CAWMGGDEQFF
16 | TRBJ1-1 | once | TRBD1 | TRBV5-1 | CASSLGTGGWNTEAFF
14 | TRBJ2-5 | NA | TRBD2 | TRBV29-1 | CSVEGGIGRETQYF
16 | TRBJ1-2 | NA | TRBD1 | TRBV6-5 | CASSYGGTGGNYGYTF
11 | TRBJ1-1 | NA | NA | TRBV29-1 | CSVVRGTEAFF
12 | TRBJ1-1 | NA | TRBD1 | TRBV3-1/TRBV3-2 | CASSRQGAEAFF
15 | TRBJ2-1 | NA | TRBD2 | TRBV2 | CASSGASGGYNEQFF
13 | TRBJ1-5 | NA | NA | TRBV5-1 | CASMRQRSWPQHF
15 | TRBJ2-2 | once | TRBD2 | TRBV5-1 | CASSFLAGAAGELFF
15 | TRBJ1-5 | NA | TRBD1 | TRBV7-2 | CASSPQGGVRQPQHF
15 | TRBJ2-3 | NA | TRBD2 | TRBV7-9 | CASSLVIAGEDTQYF
18 | TRBJ1-5 | NA | NA | TRBV18 | CANSPFRSGKGNNQPQHF
12 | TRBJ1-6 | NA | TRBD1 | TRBV30 | CAWSEQGLALHF
16 | TRBJ2-7 | NA | NA | TRBV7-2 | CASSLTPPRGLYEQYF
18 | TRBJ2-1 | once | TRBD2 | TRBV3-1/TRBV3-2 | CASSQDLRAGESYNEQFF
13 | TRBJ1-2 | NA | NA | TRBV11-2 | CASSPRTDYGYTF
16 | TRBJ2-3 | NA | TRBD2 | TRBV10-3 | CAISGGLAGPSSTQYF
15 | TRBJ1-2 | NA | NA | TRBV2 | CASSEYVIPGRGYTF
16 | TRBJ1-4 | NA | TRBD1 | TRBV18 | CASSDERTGGGEKLFF
15 | TRBJ1-4 | NA | NA | TRBV6-6 | CASALGGHANEKLFF
20 | TRBJ2-1 | NA | TRBD2 | TRBV3-1/TRBV3-2 | CASSQRGWTSGAALYNEQFF
14 | TRBJ1-1 | NA | TRBD1 | TRBV7-2 | CASSWDRVTTEAFF
17 | TRBJ1-2 | NA | TRBD1 | TRBV7-2 | CASSLTLGQGGVGGYTF
13 | TRBJ2-2 | NA | NA | TRBV7-2 | CASSLGGAGELFF
12 | TRBJ1-3 | few | NA | TRBV10-3 | CAISELRNTIYF
16 | TRBJ2-3 | NA | NA | TRBV16 | CASSHRRGSSTDTQYF
13 | TRBJ1-6 | NA | TRBD1 | TRBV4-2 | CASSRDRNSPLHF
14 | TRBJ2-3 | once | NA | TRBV6-5 | CASSRQLLTDTQYF
14 | TRBJ2-7 | NA | TRBD1 | TRBV5-1 | CASSPGQGGYEQYF
11 | TRBJ2-2 | NA | NA | TRBV7-8 | CASSPRGELFF
13 | TRBJ2-7 | NA | NA | TRBV6-2/TRBV6-3 | CASSLSPGYEQYF
15 | TRBJ1-2 | NA | TRBD1 | TRBV6-5 | CASTQGGPGSYGYTF
15 | TRBJ2-3 | NA | NA | TRBV24-1 | CATSDTTDRRDTQYF
15 | TRBJ2-7 | few | TRBD1 | TRBV2 | CASSRGTGLGYEQYF
14 | TRBJ2-3 | NA | TRBD2 | TRBV11-2 | CASSRGLAADTQYF
14 | TRBJ2-3 | NA | NA | TRBV30 | CAWREPDGWDTQYF
14 | TRBJ2-7 | NA | TRBD1 | TRBV5-4 | CASSPGTGTYEQYF
12 | TRBJ1-1 | NA | NA | TRBV6-5 | CASSPNQFGAFF
19 | TRBJ1-6 | once | NA | TRBV27 | CASSFGFSITGLGRSPLHF
13 | TRBJ2-7 | many | NA | TRBV19 | CASSRGSAYEQYF
15 | TRBJ2-2 | NA | NA | TRBV11-2 | CASSYSRELPGELFF
14 | TRBJ1-2 | NA | NA | TRBV6-5 | CASADLFGNYGYTF
16 | TRBJ1-2 | NA | NA | TRBV25-1 | CASSEFGINGDYGYTF
15 | TRBJ2-1 | NA | TRBD2 | TRBV7-2 | CASSLELAGADEQFF
14 | TRBJ2-1 | once | NA | TRBV2 | CASSEVGLGNEQFF
16 | TRBJ2-5 | NA | TRBD2 | TRBV5-1 | CASSLPSGSPSETQYF
15 | TRBJ2-2 | NA | TRBD1 | TRBV7-9 | CASSTGAVDTGELFF
17 | TRBJ1-5 | NA | TRBD1 | TRBV3-1/TRBV3-2 | CASSPGTGGLSNQPQHF